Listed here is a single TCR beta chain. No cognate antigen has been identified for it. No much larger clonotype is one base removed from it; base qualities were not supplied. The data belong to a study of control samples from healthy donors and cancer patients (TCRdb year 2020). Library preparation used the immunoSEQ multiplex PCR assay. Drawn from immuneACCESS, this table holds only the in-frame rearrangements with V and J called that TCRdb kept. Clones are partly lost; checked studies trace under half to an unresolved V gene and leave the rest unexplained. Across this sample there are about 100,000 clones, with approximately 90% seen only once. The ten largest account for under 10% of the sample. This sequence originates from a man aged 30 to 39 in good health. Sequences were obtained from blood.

The DNA is TGTGCCAGCAGCCAAGCCCATTTAGAGACCCAGTACTTC. This is translated as CASSQAHLETQYF. Recombination connected TRBV4-2 to TRBJ2-5; no confident D gene assignment can be made. Cut back by 1 base and 4 bases, the V and J ends lie 7 bases apart. Looking up the germline V gene yields CDR1 LGHNA and CDR2 YNFKEQ. The CDR3, cysteine through phenylalanine, is 13 amino acids long. CDR3 DNA only is kept here, 39 bases in frame from base 1.